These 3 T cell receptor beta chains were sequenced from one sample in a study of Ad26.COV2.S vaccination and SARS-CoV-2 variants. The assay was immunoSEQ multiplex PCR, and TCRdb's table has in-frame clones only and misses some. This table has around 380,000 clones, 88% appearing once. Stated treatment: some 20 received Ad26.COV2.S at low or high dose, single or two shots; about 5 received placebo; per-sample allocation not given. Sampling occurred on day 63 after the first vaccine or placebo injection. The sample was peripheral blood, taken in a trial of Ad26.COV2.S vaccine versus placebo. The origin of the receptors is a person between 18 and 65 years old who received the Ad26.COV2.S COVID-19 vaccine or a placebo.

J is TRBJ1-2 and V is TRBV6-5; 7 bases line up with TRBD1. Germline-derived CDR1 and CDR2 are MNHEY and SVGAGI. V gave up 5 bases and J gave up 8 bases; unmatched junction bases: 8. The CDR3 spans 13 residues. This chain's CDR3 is CASSRTGDLGYTF. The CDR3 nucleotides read TGTGCCAGCAGTAGGACAGGCGATCTGGGCTACACCTTC.

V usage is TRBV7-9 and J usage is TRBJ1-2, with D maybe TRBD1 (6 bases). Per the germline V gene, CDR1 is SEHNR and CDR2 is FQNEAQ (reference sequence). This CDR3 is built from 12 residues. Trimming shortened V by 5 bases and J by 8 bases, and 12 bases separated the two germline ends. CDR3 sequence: CASSEGGDGYTF. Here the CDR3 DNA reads TGTGCCAGCAGCGAAGGGGGGGACGGCTACACCTTC.

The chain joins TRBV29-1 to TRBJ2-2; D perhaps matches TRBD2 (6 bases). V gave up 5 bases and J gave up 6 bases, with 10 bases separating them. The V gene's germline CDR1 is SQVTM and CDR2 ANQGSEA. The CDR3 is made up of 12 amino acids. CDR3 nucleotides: TGCAGCGTTCCGGAGGGGTCCGGGGAGCTGTTTTTT. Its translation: CSVPEGSGELFF.